The 25 T cell receptor beta chains in this list originate from one sample, sequenced in a study of shared clonotypes between healthy human individuals. Positive CCR7 selection of CD45RO-negative cells yielded the naive CD8 cells, and terminally differentiated effector memory CD45RA+ cells were excluded. Produced via immunoSEQ multiplex PCR; TCRdb's table is partial and in-frame only. The repertoire holds hundreds of thousands of clones, 85% to 95% seen once, with around 0.12% in the top ten. Sequencing was performed on naive CD8+ T cells sorted from blood. These receptors all come from a woman aged 25 to 39 in good health.

This clone was detected only once. The chain recombines TRBV27 with TRBJ2-3, with a possible D match to TRBD2 (5 bases). V lost 5 bases and J 11 bases, leaving 14 bases between the germline ends. This CDR3 region has 12 residues. In germline, CDR1 is MNHEY, CDR2 SMNVEV (reference sequence). The CDR3 protein is CASSTLVLEQYF. In DNA, the CDR3 is TGTGCCAGCAGTACACTAGTTTTGGAGCAGTATTTT.

J is TRBJ2-1 and V is TRBV9; 10 nucleotides line up with TRBD2. Unmatched junction bases numbered 9, after V lost 4 bases and J lost 5 bases. The CDR3 loop spans 16 amino acids. Germline loops: CDR1 SGDLS, CDR2 YYNGEE. The CDR3 DNA sequence: TGTGCCAGCAGCATCCCTAGCGGGGGAACTGACAATGAGCAGTTCTTC. Translated: CASSIPSGGTDNEQFF.

The chain is built from TRBV27 and TRBJ2-7, with 8 bases aligning to TRBD2. With 5 bases clipped from V and 3 bases from J, the junction kept 12 bases outside the gene matches. Germline V gene data show CDR1 as MNHEY and CDR2 as SMNVEV (reference sequence). The length of the CDR3 is 16 residues. The CDR3 sequence is CASSPYQAGDLYEQYF. CDR3 coding DNA: TGTGCCAGCAGTCCCTATCAAGCGGGGGACCTCTACGAGCAGTACTTC.

V gene TRBV28 combines with J gene TRBJ2-7; no clear D gene. V was shortened by 7 bases and J by 1 base, with 8 bases between the two germline ends. This CDR3 has 12 amino acids. Germline values: CDR1 MDHEN, CDR2 SYDVKM. The CDR3 nucleotides are TGTGCCAGCAAGCCCCGGTCCTACGAGCAGTACTTC. Residues: CASKPRSYEQYF.

V gene TRBV5-6 combines with J gene TRBJ1-2; D gene unclear. Germline V gives CDR1 SGHDT, CDR2 YYEEEE. This CDR3 has 13 residues. Trimming took 2 bases from V and 2 from J, leaving 7 bases between them. CDR3 DNA sequence: TGTGCCAGCAGCTTTGTGGCGAACTATGGCTACACCTTC. Translating gives CASSFVANYGYTF.

The V and J genes are TRBV10-3 and TRBJ2-7, with 7 bases lining up with TRBD1. CDR1 and CDR2 from the germline V gene are ENHRY and SYGVKD. This CDR3 region has 15 residues. The J segment lost 10 bases and the V segment lost 1 base, leaving 13 bases of the junction unmatched. CDR3 in DNA: TGTGCCATCAGTGAGTACCGACAGGGTTCTCCCCCACAGTACTTC. This codes for CAISEYRQGSPPQYF.

The genes are TRBV5-4 and TRBJ1-5, with D tentatively TRBD1 (5 bases). The germline gives CDR1 SGHNT, CDR2 YYREEE (reference sequence). V was trimmed by 2 bases and J by 4 bases, leaving 10 bases between them. The CDR3 covers 14 residues. CDR3 in DNA: TGTGCCAGCAGCTTCGGACACAAGAATCAGCCCCAGCATTTT. Residues: CASSFGHKNQPQHF.

The gene calls are TRBV11-2 and TRBJ2-7; 7 bases match TRBD1. CDR1 and CDR2 (germline): SGHAT, FQNNGV. The junction had 5 bases not matched to a gene; V was cut back by 5 bases and J by 7 bases. This CDR3 is built from 12 residues. The CDR3 protein is CASSPGTAEQYF. The CDR3 nucleotides read TGTGCCAGCAGCCCTGGGACAGCGGAGCAGTACTTC.

Of note for this clone: This sample includes further DNA sequences coding for the same CDR3. This CDR3 reads CASSAGSGGYEQYF. CDR3 bases: TGTGCCAGTAGTGCGGGGAGCGGGGGCTACGAGCAGTACTTC. J is TRBJ2-7 and V is TRBV19, with 8 bases identical to TRBD2. Trimming at V came to 5 bases and at J to 3 bases, leaving 6 bases not matched to a gene. CDR3 length: 14 residues. The germline gives CDR1 LNHDA, CDR2 SQIVND (reference sequence).

The rearrangement joins TRBV19 to TRBJ2-1, with D possibly matching TRBD1 (5 bases). This CDR3 region has 13 residues. Germline values: CDR1 LNHDA, CDR2 SQIVND (reference sequence). The ends were cut back, 7 bases at V and 5 bases at J, with 12 bases in the middle. The CDR3 DNA sequence: TGTGCCAGTAAACCGACAGATGACAATGAGCAGTTCTTC. It is translated as CASKPTDDNEQFF. The whole variable domain, filled in from reference TRBV19 and TRBJ2-1, reads DGGITQSPKYLFRKEGQNVTLSCEQNLNHDAMYWYRQDPGQGLRLIYYSQIVNDFQKGDIAEGYSVSREKKESFPLTVTSAQKNPTAFYLCASKPTDDNEQFFGPGTRLTVL.

This chain uses TRBV19 with TRBJ1-1; D ambiguous. This CDR3 is 11 amino acids long. CDR1 LNHDA and CDR2 SQIVND come from the germline V gene (reference sequence). Deletions cut 6 bases from V and 4 bases from J, with 6 bases between. Here the CDR3 reads CASRRGTEAFF. CDR3 bases: TGTGCCAGTAGACGGGGCACTGAAGCTTTCTTT.

The chain combines TRBV28 with TRBJ2-7; TRBD1 agrees at 10 bases. The germline CDR1 and CDR2 sequences are MDHEN and SYDVKM. This CDR3 has 12 residues. Trimming removed 5 bases from V and 9 bases from J; junction bases left unmatched: 4. As DNA, the CDR3 is TGTGCCAGCAGTCGGACAGGGGGTAGGCAGTACTTC. Amino acids: CASSRTGGRQYF. Full variable domain (remainder filled in from reference TRBV28 and TRBJ2-7): DVKVTQSSRYLVKRTGEKVFLECVQDMDHENMFWYRQDPGLGLRLIYFSYDVKMKEKGDIPEGYSVSREKKERFSLILESASTNQTSMYLCASSRTGGRQYFGPGTRLTVT.

This chain joins TRBV19 and TRBJ2-2; TRBD2 aligns across 12 bases. V dropped 3 bases and J dropped 5; count of bases not matched to a gene: 4. The CDR3 length is 16 residues. The germline V gene has CDR1 LNHDA and CDR2 SQIVND (reference sequence). For the CDR3, the DNA is TGTGCCAGTAGTATGAGACTAGCGGGAGTTACCGGGGAGCTGTTTTTT. Protein product: CASSMRLAGVTGELFF.

The chain carries TRBV19 and TRBJ2-5, with 7 positions matching TRBD1. The last part of the DNA fits TRBJ2-7 better; the J call may be wrong. The CDR3 consists of 15 residues. Germline values: CDR1 LNHDA, CDR2 SQIVND (reference sequence). CDR3 in amino acids: CASSSETGPTYEQYF. The CDR3 nucleotides are TGTGCCAGTAGTAGCGAGACAGGGCCCACCTACGAGCAGTACTTC.

This chain joins TRBV7-6 and TRBJ2-2; TRBD1 matches 9 bases. J was trimmed by 0 bases and V by 3 bases; bases with no gene match: 8. The germline V gene encodes CDR1 SGHVS and CDR2 FNYEAQ. The CDR3 totals 18 residues. The CDR3 coding sequence is TGTGCCAGCAGCTTTAGAGGGGGACAGGGAACGAACACCGGGGAGCTGTTTTTT. This translates into CASSFRGGQGTNTGELFF. The full variable domain, in which reference TRBV7-6 and TRBJ2-2 provide the parts outside the CDR3, is GAGVSQSPRYKVTKRGQDVALRCDPISGHVSLYWYRQALGQGPEFLTYFNYEAQQDKSGLPNDRFSAERPEGSISTLTIQRTEQRDSAMYRCASSFRGGQGTNTGELFFGEGSRLTVL.

The V gene is TRBV19, the J gene TRBJ2-7; TRBD2 matches 15 bases. CDR1 and CDR2 (germline): LNHDA, SQIVND (reference sequence). The CDR3 contains 16 residues. V was pared by 3 bases and J by 7 bases, with 7 bases of the junction left unmatched. In DNA form, the CDR3 reads TGTGCCAGTAGTATCTTGGGACTAGCGGGAGGAGAAGAGCAGTACTTC. This translates into CASSILGLAGGEEQYF.

This clone occurred once. The V call is TRBV28, the J call TRBJ1-1; 7 bases fit TRBD1. CDR3 size: 14 residues. V lost 5 bases and J lost 4; bases outside the gene matches: 7. In germline, CDR1 is MDHEN, CDR2 SYDVKM. In DNA form, the CDR3 reads TGTGCCAGCAGTCCCATCTACAGGGGCACTGAAGCTTTCTTT. This sequence encodes CASSPIYRGTEAFF.

This clone was seen a few times. The chain uses TRBV27 and TRBJ1-2; unclear D gene. V gave up 4 bases and J gave up 5 bases, with 14 bases separating them. The V gene's germline CDR1 is MNHEY and CDR2 SMNVEV (reference sequence). The CDR3 length is 14 residues. The CDR3 region is CASSSSQSLYGYTF. The CDR3 region has the DNA TGTGCCAGCAGTTCCTCGCAGAGCCTATATGGCTACACCTTC.

V usage is TRBV27 and J usage is TRBJ2-7; D call uncertain. CDR3 length: 13 residues. Germline CDR1 MNHEY, CDR2 SMNVEV (reference sequence). Between the trimmed V and J ends, which lost 4 bases and 2 bases, there was a span of 9 bases. The CDR3 spells CASSSSPPYEQYF. The CDR3 DNA follows: TGTGCCAGCAGTTCCTCCCCCCCCTACGAGCAGTACTTC.

The gene calls are TRBV2 and TRBJ1-5, with D unresolved. The V gene lost 4 bases and the J gene lost 7 bases, with 17 bases spanning the gap. The CDR3 extends over 15 amino acids. Germline values: CDR1 SNHLY, CDR2 FYNNEI. The chain's CDR3 is CASSAEGNPSQPQHF. In DNA, the CDR3 is TGTGCCAGCAGTGCAGAAGGCAACCCGAGCCAGCCCCAGCATTTT.

The chain couples TRBV11-2 to TRBJ1-2; D unresolved. Germline lookup yields CDR1 SGHAT and CDR2 FQNNGV. Between the trimmed V and J ends, which lost 5 bases and 3 bases, there was a span of 13 bases. The CDR3 extends over 14 amino acids. DNA of the CDR3: TGTGCCAGCAGCCCACCGGGCGGCGACTATGGCTACACCTTC. Protein product: CASSPPGGDYGYTF.

The rearrangement uses TRBV11-3 and TRBJ2-7; 14 nucleotides match TRBD2. The CDR3 contains 18 residues. V lost 4 bases, J lost 1 base, and 9 bases stayed unmatched. The germline V gene has CDR1 SGHNT and CDR2 YENEEA. CDR3 DNA: TGTGCCAGCAGCTACACGGGACTAGCGGGAGTACATTCCTACGAGCAGTACTTC. Translation gives CASSYTGLAGVHSYEQYF.

The chain couples TRBV28 to TRBJ2-7, with D perhaps being TRBD1 or TRBD2 (5 bases each). Germline CDR1 reads MDHEN; CDR2 reads SYDVKM. The CDR3 is made up of 19 amino acids. V gave up 4 bases and J gave up 0 bases, with 25 bases separating them. The CDR3: CASSSHLPKGRATSYEQYF. The CDR3 nucleotides are TGTGCCAGCAGTTCCCACCTCCCCAAGGGGCGGGCCACCTCCTACGAGCAGTACTTC.

The chain combines TRBV19 with TRBJ1-6; D ambiguous. This CDR3 region has 13 residues. Trimming shortened V by 7 bases and J by 7 bases, and 11 bases separated the two germline ends. Germline values: CDR1 LNHDA, CDR2 SQIVND (reference sequence). The CDR3 sequence: CASILEPNSPLHF. Here the CDR3 DNA reads TGTGCCAGTATCCTGGAGCCAAATTCACCCCTCCACTTT.

The V call is TRBV7-6, the J call TRBJ2-2, with D tentatively TRBD2 (5 bases). V dropped 7 bases and J dropped 6 bases, with 12 bases sitting between them. Germline CDR1 and CDR2: SGHVS and FNYEAQ. This CDR3 spans 13 amino acids. The DNA for the CDR3 is TGTGCCAGCACCCCCGCGCGGGCCGGGGAGCTGTTTTTT. Protein sequence: CASTPARAGELFF.